The 29 T cell receptor beta chains below all came from one sample that was sequenced in a study of T cell therapy after organ transplantation. Libraries were prepared by immunoSEQ multiplex PCR; TCRdb keeps only in-frame clonotypes and omits some of them. The data show approximately 52,000 clones, with over 90% seen just once and approximately 3.4% held by the top ten. For these TCRs, the target antigens are not known. The sample consisted of CD8+ T cells from blood, taken before autologous CMV-specific T cell therapy. All receptors come from a human patient who had received a solid organ transplant and had CMV disease.

The J gene is TRBJ2-7, the V gene TRBV7-9; 11 bases align to TRBD2. The CDR3 runs to 15 residues. From germline, CDR1 is SEHNR and CDR2 FQNEAQ (reference sequence). Losses at the gene ends were 5 bases for V and 3 bases for J; bases not matched to a gene: 6. The CDR3 sequence is CASSLLAGDLYEQYF. The DNA for the CDR3 is TGTGCCAGCAGCCTACTAGCGGGAGATCTCTACGAGCAGTACTTC.

This chain links TRBV5-1 with TRBJ1-2; D unclear. The germline gives CDR1 SGHRS, CDR2 YFSETQ. Trimming removed 2 bases at V and 7 bases at J, with 9 bases between. The CDR3 length is 12 residues. The CDR3 DNA reads as TGCGCCAGCAGCTTCTCAGGTGGTGGCTACACCTTC. The encoded protein is CASSFSGGGYTF.

V and J are TRBV19 and TRBJ2-1; D remains ambiguous. The CDR3 loop spans 12 amino acids. Per the germline V gene, CDR1 is LNHDA and CDR2 is SQIVND (reference sequence). Trimming stripped 4 bases from V and 2 bases from J, with 3 bases between. CDR3 DNA sequence: TGTGCCAGTAGTACCCCCTACAATGAGCAGTTCTTC. Its translation: CASSTPYNEQFF.

The V call is TRBV7-2, the J call TRBJ2-2; a weak D match, TRBD1 (5 bases). Trimming removed 2 bases at V and 7 bases at J, with 14 bases between. CDR3 size: 15 residues. From germline, CDR1 is SGHTA and CDR2 FQGNSA. The CDR3 here is CASSLSGKNHGELFF. CDR3 bases: TGTGCCAGCAGCTTATCAGGGAAGAACCACGGGGAGCTGTTTTTT.

In the case of this clone: Additional DNA sequences in this sample encode the identical CDR3. The CDR3 sequence: CASSLSPGALGGYTF. CDR3 DNA: TGTGCCAGCAGTTTATCGCCGGGGGCGCTTGGTGGCTACACCTTC. J is TRBJ1-2 and V is TRBV27; a possible D gene is TRBD1 (6 bases). The germline V and J ends were trimmed by 0 bases and 7 bases, with 15 bases remaining between them. CDR3 length: 15 residues. Germline V gene sequence: CDR1 MNHEY, CDR2 SMNVEV (reference sequence).

V gene TRBV2 combines with J gene TRBJ1-2, with a tentative D call TRBD1 (5 bases). The V gene lost 3 bases and the J gene lost 8 bases, with 19 bases spanning the gap. The length of the CDR3 is 15 residues. In germline, CDR1 is SNHLY, CDR2 FYNNEI. The CDR3 DNA reads TGTGCCAGCAGTGATTCTCGGGGGGGAATAGACGGCTACACCTTC. Residues: CASSDSRGGIDGYTF. The full variable domain, in which reference TRBV2 and TRBJ1-2 provide the parts outside the CDR3, is EPEVTQTPSHQVTQMGQEVILRCVPISNHLYFYWYRQILGQKVEFLVSFYNNEISEKSEIFDDQFSVERPDGSNFTLKIRSTKLEDSAMYFCASSDSRGGIDGYTFGSGTRLTVV.

On this clone itself: The sample contains more than one DNA sequence encoding this CDR3. The rearrangement joins TRBV4-3 to TRBJ2-7; 9 bases map to TRBD1. The CDR3 contains 15 residues. The V gene's germline CDR1 is LGHNA and CDR2 YSLEER. V shed 0 bases, J shed 3 bases, and the junction held 3 bases outside the gene matches. CDR3 protein: CASSQDRTGDYEQYF. The CDR3 DNA follows: TGCGCCAGCAGCCAAGATAGGACAGGGGACTACGAGCAGTACTTC.

The chain carries TRBV7-6 and TRBJ1-4; the D is unclear. This CDR3 has 16 amino acids. The germline gives CDR1 SGHVS, CDR2 FNYEAQ. V was shortened by 1 base and J by 2 bases, with 11 bases between the two germline ends. This CDR3 is CASSLEGRGTNEKLFF. DNA for the CDR3: TGTGCCAGCAGCTTAGAAGGGCGCGGCACTAATGAAAAACTGTTTTTT.

The rearrangement uses TRBV5-1 and TRBJ2-3; possibly TRBD1 for D (6 bases). This CDR3 comprises 14 residues. The V end was cut by 0 bases, the J end by 6 bases, with 11 bases between. The germline CDR1 and CDR2 sequences are SGHRS and YFSETQ. CDR3 bases: TGCGCCAGCAGCTTGGGAACTAGGGGGGATACGCAGTATTTT. Translation: CASSLGTRGDTQYF.

This clone has only one observation. The chain recombines TRBV19 with TRBJ1-1; D is uncertain. Per the germline V gene, CDR1 is LNHDA and CDR2 is SQIVND (reference sequence). CDR3 length: 14 residues. V was clipped by 1 base and J by 1 base, with 7 bases between them. CDR3 coding DNA: TGTGCCAGTAGTATAGTTACGGGGAACACTGAAGCTTTCTTT. As protein: CASSIVTGNTEAFF.

The chain uses TRBV7-2 and TRBJ1-1; 10 nucleotides agree with TRBD1. The CDR3 is 16 residues long. Germline assignment: CDR1 SGHTA and CDR2 FQGNSA. Germline trimming cut 5 bases from V and 2 bases from J; bases unmatched to any gene: 8. The CDR3 loop reads CASSRRDRGFNTEAFF. CDR3 sequence (DNA): TGTGCCAGCAGCCGCCGGGACAGGGGATTTAACACTGAAGCTTTCTTT.

V and J are TRBV6-6 and TRBJ2-7; 12 bases fit TRBD2. The V segment lost 2 bases and the J segment 3 bases; nucleotides outside the gene matches: 2. CDR1 and CDR2 from the germline V gene are MNHNY and SVGAGI (reference sequence). The CDR3 consists of 15 residues. CDR3 loop: CASSYGTSGLYEQYF. Written as DNA, the CDR3 is TGTGCCAGCAGTTACGGGACTAGCGGGCTCTACGAGCAGTACTTC.

By sample fraction, this clone is medium-sized (0.01 to 0.1%). The chain recombines TRBV20-1 with TRBJ2-1, with D unclear. The CDR3 loop spans 11 amino acids. Germline CDR1 is DFQATT and CDR2 is SNEGSKA (reference sequence). Trimming left V 4 bases short and J 7 bases short, with 8 bases between. CDR3 bases: TGCAGTGCTAATTGGCCGAATGAGCAGTTCTTC. Translation: CSANWPNEQFF.

The chain carries TRBV9 and TRBJ1-1; D is unresolved. The CDR3 has 14 residues. The V gene lost 4 bases and the J gene lost 3 bases, with 13 bases spanning the gap. CDR1 and CDR2 from the germline V gene are SGDLS and YYNGEE. CDR3 protein: CASSLKDSDTEAFF. For the CDR3, the DNA is TGTGCCAGCAGCCTCAAAGACTCAGACACTGAAGCTTTCTTT.

V gene TRBV7-9 combines with J gene TRBJ1-2; D remains ambiguous. V lost 7 bases, J lost 7 bases, and 22 bases lay in between. CDR1 is SEHNR, CDR2 FQNEAQ, per germline (reference sequence). The CDR3 length is 15 residues. CDR3 sequence: CASTDSPARRGGYTF. CDR3 nucleotides: TGTGCCAGCACGGATAGCCCCGCCAGGCGGGGTGGCTACACCTTC.

This clone was seen once. The chain employs TRBV14 and TRBJ2-5; D might be TRBD2 (6 bases). V lost 1 base and J lost 1, with 16 bases in between. Germline CDR1 and CDR2: SGHDN and FVKESK. The CDR3 is made up of 17 amino acids. This CDR3 reads CASSQVLVASAQETQYF. CDR3 sequence (DNA): TGTGCCAGCAGCCAAGTTCTCGTCGCTAGCGCCCAAGAGACCCAGTACTTC.

The V gene is TRBV27, the J gene TRBJ2-7; TRBD1 agrees at 8 bases. V shed 9 bases and J 4 bases; nucleotides not matched to a gene: 14. This CDR3 has 15 residues. Germline lookup yields CDR1 MNHEY and CDR2 SMNVEV (reference sequence). CDR3 loop: CASRSVGTGNYEQYF. The CDR3 nucleotides are TGTGCCAGTAGGTCAGTGGGGACAGGTAATTACGAGCAGTACTTC.

This rearrangement joins TRBV4-3 to TRBJ2-4; 8 nucleotides agree with TRBD2. The CDR3 sequence is 19 residues long. CDR1 and CDR2 (germline): LGHNA, YSLEER. Unmatched junction bases numbered 11, after V lost 1 base and J lost 0 bases. The CDR3 DNA follows: TGCGCCAGCAGCCAAGTTCCCCTCCGGGGGGGGCAAGCCAAAAACATTCAGTACTTC. This encodes CASSQVPLRGGQAKNIQYF.

CDR3 DNA sequence: TGTGCCTGGGGTGGCCTCAGCGGAAACACCATATATTTT. Residues: CAWGGLSGNTIYF. This rearrangement joins TRBV30 to TRBJ1-3, with D hard to call. This CDR3 has 13 residues. V shed 5 bases and J shed 4 bases, with 12 bases lying between them. The germline CDR1 and CDR2 sequences are GTSNPN and SVGIG (reference sequence).

The chain recombines TRBV7-9 with TRBJ1-1; the match to TRBD1 covers 8 bases. V was pared by 3 bases and J by 0 bases, with 3 bases of the junction left unmatched. The CDR3 spans 15 residues. CDR1 SEHNR and CDR2 FQNEAQ come from the germline V gene (reference sequence). The CDR3 DNA reads as TGTGCCAGCAGCTTCCTGACAGGGGTGAACACTGAAGCTTTCTTT. It is translated as CASSFLTGVNTEAFF.

This chain links TRBV27 with TRBJ2-5; 10 bases align to TRBD2. The CDR3 is made up of 18 amino acids. Germline V gene sequence: CDR1 MNHEY, CDR2 SMNVEV (reference sequence). The V segment lost 0 bases and the J segment 5 bases; nucleotides outside the gene matches: 12. CDR3 sequence reads: CASSLSSLGLAGAETQYF. The CDR3 nucleotides are TGTGCCAGCAGTTTATCTAGTCTCGGGCTAGCGGGAGCCGAGACCCAGTACTTC.

This chain links TRBV4-1 with TRBJ1-1; TRBD1 matches at 7 bases. From germline, CDR1 is MGHRA and CDR2 YSYEKL. J was trimmed by 5 bases and V by 2 bases; bases with no gene match: 2. The CDR3 consists of 13 residues. The CDR3 protein is CASSQNRGTEAFF. CDR3 DNA: TGCGCCAGCAGCCAAAACAGGGGAACTGAAGCTTTCTTT.

J is TRBJ2-3 and V is TRBV11-2, with 8 bases lining up with TRBD2. The CDR3 covers 16 residues. Germline-derived CDR1 and CDR2 are SGHAT and FQNNGV. Unmatched junction bases numbered 10, after V lost 4 bases and J lost 4 bases. The CDR3 region is CASSSGAKRGSDTQYF. CDR3 coding DNA: TGTGCCAGCAGCTCTGGGGCTAAGCGGGGGTCAGATACGCAGTATTTT.

The V and J genes are TRBV19 and TRBJ1-5; D might be TRBD1 (5 bases). Trimming took off 1 base at V and 4 bases at J, with 11 bases between the two ends. The CDR3 runs to 15 residues. Germline assignment: CDR1 LNHDA and CDR2 SQIVND (reference sequence). This chain's CDR3 is CASSIARDGNQPQHF. CDR3 sequence (DNA): TGTGCCAGTAGTATAGCCCGGGACGGAAATCAGCCCCAGCATTTT.

The chain is built from TRBV19 and TRBJ1-6; D is unclear. There are 13 residues in the CDR3. The V end was cut by 9 bases, the J end by 13 bases, with 19 bases between. Germline V gene lookup returns CDR1 LNHDA and CDR2 SQIVND (reference sequence). The DNA for the CDR3 is TGTGCCAGCGGTGGAGGCCATGGTAGTCCCCTCCACTTT. Translation: CASGGGHGSPLHF.

The chain joins TRBV6-5 to TRBJ1-1; 11 bases map to TRBD1. Germline CDR1 and CDR2: MNHEY and SVGAGI. V lost 6 bases and J lost 3; bases outside the gene matches: 6. The CDR3 extends over 15 amino acids. CDR3 in amino acids: CASRQGTGGYTEAFF. CDR3 bases: TGTGCCAGCAGGCAGGGGACAGGGGGATACACTGAAGCTTTCTTT.

The chain joins TRBV7-8 to TRBJ2-1; the D call may be TRBD1 or TRBD2 (5 bases each). V gave up 2 bases and J gave up 0 bases, with 14 bases separating them. CDR1 is SGHVS and CDR2 is FQNEAQ in the germline V gene. There are 17 residues in the CDR3. The CDR3 DNA reads as TGTGCCAGCAGCTTATACCAGCCAGGGAGCTCCTACAATGAGCAGTTCTTC. It yields the protein CASSLYQPGSSYNEQFF.

This clone was seen just once. The chain is built from TRBV27 and TRBJ2-1; D is unresolved. V lost 5 bases, J lost 8 bases, and 10 bases lay in between. In germline, CDR1 is MNHEY, CDR2 SMNVEV (reference sequence). This CDR3 is built from 12 residues. CDR3 amino acids: CASSLHWDEQFF. DNA of the CDR3: TGTGCCAGCAGTCTGCATTGGGATGAGCAGTTCTTC.

This clone appeared once. The V and J genes are TRBV11-2 and TRBJ2-7, with 8 nucleotides matching TRBD2. The V segment lost 4 bases and the J segment 6 bases; nucleotides outside the gene matches: 11. Looked up from germline, CDR1 is SGHAT and CDR2 is FQNNGV. This CDR3 region has 15 residues. For the CDR3, the DNA is TGTGCCAGCAGCTGGTTGACGGGAGGGTCTCCCGAGCAGTACTTC. It codes for CASSWLTGGSPEQYF.